One T cell receptor beta chain is described in this entry. Its antigen is as yet unknown. These data belong to a study of CD39 and CD103 CD8 tumor-infiltrating T cells. Study information: Comparisons covered HPV-positive and HPV-negative HNSCC, ovarian cancer and melanoma patients.

This CDR3 contains 15 residues. After removal of 1 base from V and 1 base from J, the junction contained 3 bases not matched to a gene. Germline V gives CDR1 SGHAT, CDR2 FQNNGV. CCR7 was ignored; memory CD8 cells were sorted as CD8+CD4-CD45RA-. Study outcomes and limitations: Blood and uninvolved lymph node rarely held DP TIL clonotypes.

Each sorted subset gave about 9,500 to 100,000 cells for genomic DNA. Assay used: immunoSEQ multiplex PCR; TCRdb lists only in-frame clones, some missing. The sample has some 16,000 clones; about nine tenths are singletons. The chain has TRBV11-2 and TRBJ2-7, with 8 bases fitting TRBD2. The specimen sequenced was CD8+ T cells sorted from blood. Described subset: total memory CD8 T cells (CD45RA-CCR7+/-) from blood or uninvolved lymph node. This sequence originates from a human donor with head and neck squamous cell carcinoma. The CDR3 sequence: CASSLGAGESYEQYF. The CDR3 region has the DNA TGTGCCAGCAGCTTAGGAGCGGGGGAATCCTACGAGCAGTACTTC.